The rows below give T cell receptor beta chains drawn from one sample of a study of PD-L1 blockade in urothelial cancer. Sequencing used immunoSEQ multiplex PCR; TCRdb keeps in-frame clones, though not all of them. Of 95,000 to 100,000 clones in the sample, about nine tenths are singletons; the top ten hold about 2%. The input for sequencing was PBMCs, taken around atezolizumab (anti-PD-L1) treatment. These receptors all come from a man aged 55-75 years with urothelial cancer. Each CDR3 is given with its conserved first and last residue. Fields, in order: V gene, J gene, D gene, clone size, CDR3 protein, CDR3 DNA. D genes are given only for firm matches. Clone sizes are given selectively: once, few, many, or a class where the clone is expanded.

TRBV7-2	TRBJ1-4	TRBD1	NA	CASSPGQGSRLNEKLFF	TGTGCCAGCAGCCCGGGACAGGGGTCGCGCTTGAATGAAAAACTGTTTTTT
TRBV9	TRBJ2-5	NA	NA	CASGEGGGPGETQYF	TGTGCCAGCGGAGAAGGGGGGGGGCCAGGTGAGACCCAGTACTTC
TRBV5-5	TRBJ2-1	NA	NA	CASGVGGSSYNEQFF	TGTGCCAGCGGGGTGGGGGGAAGCTCCTACAATGAGCAGTTCTTC
TRBV19	TRBJ2-3	TRBD2	NA	CASSMSGAGGDTQYF	TGTGCCAGTAGTATGTCTGGAGCGGGGGGAGATACGCAGTATTTT
TRBV6-1	TRBJ2-1	NA	few	CASSERAQKRYNEQFF	TGTGCCAGCAGTGAGAGGGCTCAGAAAAGATACAATGAGCAGTTCTTC
TRBV2	TRBJ1-1	TRBD1	NA	CASQGENTEAFF	TGTGCCAGCCAGGGGGAGAACACTGAAGCTTTCTTT
TRBV30	TRBJ1-1	NA	once	CAWSVGGDTEAFF	TGTGCCTGGAGTGTTGGAGGGGACACTGAAGCTTTCTTT
TRBV5-1	TRBJ2-7	NA	NA	CASSFYRTASYEQYF	TGCGCCAGCAGCTTTTACCGGACAGCCTCCTACGAGCAGTACTTC
TRBV27	TRBJ1-6	NA	NA	CASRPLSQGFSSPLHF	TGTGCCAGCAGACCACTGTCTCAGGGGTTTAGTTCACCCCTCCACTTT
TRBV19	TRBJ1-4	NA	NA	CASSTTVIANEKLFF	TGTGCCAGTAGCACGACAGTCATCGCTAATGAAAAACTGTTTTTT